This TCR beta chain was found in a study of blood T cell repertoires in COVID-19. Background on the study: Acute-phase and convalescent COVID-19 samples originated in the United States, Italy and Spain. The analysed material was cDNA or gDNA that came from T cells, B-cell-depleted T cells, or PBMCs.

Seattle participants joined during active infection and were tracked over time. This CDR3 has 14 amino acids. J gave up 3 bases and V 4 bases, and 5 bases lay outside the gene matches. This clone was seen more than once but under ten times. In the original analysis: Amplified reference gene primers provided the basis for estimating nucleated cell counts. Data came from immunoSEQ multiplex PCR; TCRdb stores just in-frame clones and leaves some out. The V and J calls and clone size are taken from that table; D and trimming were inferred from the DNA. The repertoire includes around 260,000 clones, over 70% of them detected once, and roughly 10% sits in the top ten.

The clonotype originates from a woman between 65 and 79 years old with COVID-19, enrolled during active disease. This rearrangement joins TRBV5-3 to TRBJ2-7; 9 bases map to TRBD1. TRBV5-3 is flagged as an ORF with uncertain function. What was sequenced was peripheral blood. In DNA, the CDR3 is TGTGCCAGAAGCGAACAGGGGGCGTACTACGAGCAGTACTTC. Translation gives CARSEQGAYYEQYF.